This T cell receptor beta chain was documented in a study of vaccination and CD4 T cells after COVID-19. Study-wide results and caveats: Detection of a median around 86% of reactive clones in convalescent patients was confined to the period after vaccination.

Oncomine TCR Beta short-read sequencing was applied to DNA from cultured CD4+ T cells. A single record per CDR3 protein comes from TCRdb applying MiXCR to the PCR reads. The profile shows about 21,000 distinct CDR3 sequences, roughly 45% of them singletons. Germline CDR1 reads SGHTA; CDR2 reads FQGNSA. The CDR3 is 14 residues long. The ends lost 4 bases at V and 3 bases at J; junction bases unmatched: 5. Time point: late sampling 161 to 241 days after vaccination in three convalescent patients. Treatment defined: approximately nine-day PBMC culture with coronavirus spike peptide pools or control peptides (ViraFEST assay). Peptide-pool expansion of antigen-specific T cells preceded TCR sequencing in ViraFEST. This clonotype has only a few counts. Its specificity is unknown.

The material sequenced was CD4+ T cells from blood, cultured in vitro, taken about 7 months after SARS-CoV-2 vaccination. The receptor's source is a human donor who had recovered from COVID-19. This chain connects TRBV7-2 to TRBJ2-7; 8 bases match TRBD1. The CDR3 loop reads CASSSSGTGYEQYF. The DNA of the CDR3 is TGTGCCAGCAGCTCATCAGGGACAGGCTACGAGCAGTACTTC.